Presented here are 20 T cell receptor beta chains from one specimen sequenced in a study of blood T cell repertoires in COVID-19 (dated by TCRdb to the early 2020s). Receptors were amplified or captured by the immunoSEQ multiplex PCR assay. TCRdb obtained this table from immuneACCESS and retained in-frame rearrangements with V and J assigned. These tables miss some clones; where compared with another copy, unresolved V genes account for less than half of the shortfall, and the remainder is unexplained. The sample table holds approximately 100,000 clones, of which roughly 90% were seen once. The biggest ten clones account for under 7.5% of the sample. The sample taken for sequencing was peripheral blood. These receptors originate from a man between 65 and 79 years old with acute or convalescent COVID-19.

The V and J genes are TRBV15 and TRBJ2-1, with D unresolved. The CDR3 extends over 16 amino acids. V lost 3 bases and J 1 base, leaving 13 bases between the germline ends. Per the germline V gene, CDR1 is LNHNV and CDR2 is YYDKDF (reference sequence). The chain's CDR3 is CATSSLFRSSYNEQFF. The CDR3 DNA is TGTGCCACCAGCAGCCTGTTTCGTAGTTCCTACAATGAGCAGTTCTTC.

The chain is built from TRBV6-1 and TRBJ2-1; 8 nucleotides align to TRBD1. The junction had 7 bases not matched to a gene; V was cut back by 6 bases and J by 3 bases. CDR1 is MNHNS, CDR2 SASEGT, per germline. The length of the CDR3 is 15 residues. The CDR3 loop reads CASSYGQGSYNEQFF. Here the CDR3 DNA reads TGTGCCAGCAGCTATGGACAGGGAAGCTACAATGAGCAGTTCTTC.

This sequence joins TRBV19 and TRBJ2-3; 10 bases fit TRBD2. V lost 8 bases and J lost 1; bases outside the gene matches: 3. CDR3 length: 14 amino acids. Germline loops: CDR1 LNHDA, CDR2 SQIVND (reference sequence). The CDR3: CASRTSGRTDTQYF. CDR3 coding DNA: TGTGCCAGTCGGACTAGCGGTCGCACAGATACGCAGTATTTT.

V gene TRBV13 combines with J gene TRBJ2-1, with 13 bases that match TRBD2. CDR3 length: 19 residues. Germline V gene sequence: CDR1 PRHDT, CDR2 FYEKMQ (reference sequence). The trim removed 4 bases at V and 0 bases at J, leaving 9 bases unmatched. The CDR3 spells CASSSTLTSGGPSYNEQFF. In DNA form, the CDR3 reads TGTGCCAGCAGCTCCACTCTGACTAGCGGGGGGCCCTCCTACAATGAGCAGTTCTTC.

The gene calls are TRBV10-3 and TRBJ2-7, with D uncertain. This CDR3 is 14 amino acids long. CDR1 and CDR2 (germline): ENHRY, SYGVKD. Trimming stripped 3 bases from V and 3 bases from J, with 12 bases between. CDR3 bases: TGTGCCATCAGTGAATTGAGTACCGACTACGAGCAGTACTTC. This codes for CAISELSTDYEQYF.

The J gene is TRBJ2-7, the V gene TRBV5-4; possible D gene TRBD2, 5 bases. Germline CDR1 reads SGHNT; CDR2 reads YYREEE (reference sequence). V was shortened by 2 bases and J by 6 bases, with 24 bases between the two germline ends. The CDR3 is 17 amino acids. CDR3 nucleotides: TGTGCCAGCAGCTTTTCGGGTCTCGGAGGTGCCCTTTTCGAGCAGTACTTC. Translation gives CASSFSGLGGALFEQYF.

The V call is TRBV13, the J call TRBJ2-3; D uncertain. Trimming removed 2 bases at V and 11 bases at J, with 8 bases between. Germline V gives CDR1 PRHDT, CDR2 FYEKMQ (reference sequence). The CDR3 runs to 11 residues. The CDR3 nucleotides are TGTGCCAGCAGCTTAAACTATAAGCAGTATTTT. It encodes CASSLNYKQYF.

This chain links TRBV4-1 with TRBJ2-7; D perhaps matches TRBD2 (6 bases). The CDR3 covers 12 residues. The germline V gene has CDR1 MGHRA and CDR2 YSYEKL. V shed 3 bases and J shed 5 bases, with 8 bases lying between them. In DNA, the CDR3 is TGCGCCAGCAGCCACGGGGGTCACGAGCAGTACTTC. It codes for CASSHGGHEQYF.

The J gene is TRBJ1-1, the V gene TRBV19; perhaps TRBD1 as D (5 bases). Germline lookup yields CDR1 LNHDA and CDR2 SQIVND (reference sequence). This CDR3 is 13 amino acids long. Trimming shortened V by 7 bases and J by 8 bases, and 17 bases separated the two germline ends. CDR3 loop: CASTYWGREEAFF. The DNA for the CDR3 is TGTGCCAGTACCTACTGGGGACGGGAGGAAGCTTTCTTT.

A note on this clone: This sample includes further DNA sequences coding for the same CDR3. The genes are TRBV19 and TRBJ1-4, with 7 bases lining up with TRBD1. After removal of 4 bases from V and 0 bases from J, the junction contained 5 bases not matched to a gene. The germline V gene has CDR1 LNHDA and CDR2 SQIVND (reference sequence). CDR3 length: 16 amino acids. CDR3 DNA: TGTGCCAGTAGTACTACAGGGGTTGCAACTAATGAAAAACTGTTTTTT. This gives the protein CASSTTGVATNEKLFF.

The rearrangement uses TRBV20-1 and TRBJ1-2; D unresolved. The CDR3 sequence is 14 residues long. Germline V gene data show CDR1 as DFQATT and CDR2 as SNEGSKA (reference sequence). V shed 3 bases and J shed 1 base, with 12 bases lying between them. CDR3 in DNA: TGCAGTGCTAGTTGGTCGAACTTTAACTATGGCTACACCTTC. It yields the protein CSASWSNFNYGYTF.

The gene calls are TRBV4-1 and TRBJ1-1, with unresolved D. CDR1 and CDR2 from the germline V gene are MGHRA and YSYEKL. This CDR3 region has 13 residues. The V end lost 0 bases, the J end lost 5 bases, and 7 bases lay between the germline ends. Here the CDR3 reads CASSQDSRTEAFF. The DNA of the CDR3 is TGCGCCAGCAGCCAAGATTCGCGGACTGAAGCTTTCTTT.

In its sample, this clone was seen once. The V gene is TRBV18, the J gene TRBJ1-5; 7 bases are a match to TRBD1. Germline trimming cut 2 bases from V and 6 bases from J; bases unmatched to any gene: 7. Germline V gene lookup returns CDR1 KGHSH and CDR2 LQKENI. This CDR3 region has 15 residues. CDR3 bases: TGTGCCAGCTCACCAGGCAGGGGGGCCGGTCAGCCCCAGCATTTT. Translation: CASSPGRGAGQPQHF.

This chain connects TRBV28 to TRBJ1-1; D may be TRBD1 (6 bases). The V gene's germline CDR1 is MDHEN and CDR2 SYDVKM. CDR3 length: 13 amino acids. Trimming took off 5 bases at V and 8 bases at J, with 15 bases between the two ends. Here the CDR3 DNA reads TGTGCCAGCAGTCAATCCCCCGGGACAGAAGCTTTCTTT. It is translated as CASSQSPGTEAFF.

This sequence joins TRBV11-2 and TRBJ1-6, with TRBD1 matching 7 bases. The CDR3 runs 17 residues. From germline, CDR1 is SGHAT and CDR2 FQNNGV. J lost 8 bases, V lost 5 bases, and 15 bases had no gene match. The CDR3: CASSARQGRGSYSPLHF. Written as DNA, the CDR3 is TGTGCCAGCAGCGCCCGACAGGGAAGGGGTAGTTATTCACCCCTCCACTTT.

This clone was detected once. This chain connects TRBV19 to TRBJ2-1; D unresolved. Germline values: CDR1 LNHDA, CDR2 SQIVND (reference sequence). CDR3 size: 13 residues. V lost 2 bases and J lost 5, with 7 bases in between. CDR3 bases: TGTGCCAGTAGTATACCCCCTAACAATGAGCAGTTCTTC. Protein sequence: CASSIPPNNEQFF.

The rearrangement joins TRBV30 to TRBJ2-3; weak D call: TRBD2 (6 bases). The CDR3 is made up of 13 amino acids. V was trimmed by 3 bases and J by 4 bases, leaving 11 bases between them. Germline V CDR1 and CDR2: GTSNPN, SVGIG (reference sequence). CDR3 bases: TGTGCCTGGAGGCGGGGAGCGGCAGATACGCAGTATTTT. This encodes CAWRRGAADTQYF. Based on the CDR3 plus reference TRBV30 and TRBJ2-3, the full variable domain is SQTIHQWPATLVQPVGSPLSLECTVEGTSNPNLYWYRQAAGRGLQLLFYSVGIGQISSEVPQNLSASRPQDRQFILSSKKLLLSDSGFYLCAWRRGAADTQYFGPGTRLTVL.

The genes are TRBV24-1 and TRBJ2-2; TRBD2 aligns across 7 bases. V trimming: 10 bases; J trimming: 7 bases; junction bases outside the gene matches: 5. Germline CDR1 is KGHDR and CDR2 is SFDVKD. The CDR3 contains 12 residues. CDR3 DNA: TGTGCCACGGGAGGGATTAACGGGGAGCTGTTTTTT. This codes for CATGGINGELFF.

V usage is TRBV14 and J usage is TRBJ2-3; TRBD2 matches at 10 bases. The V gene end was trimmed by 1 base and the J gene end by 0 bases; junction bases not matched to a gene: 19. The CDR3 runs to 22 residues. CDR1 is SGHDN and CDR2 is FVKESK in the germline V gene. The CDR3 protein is CASSQAERTVKILAGSTDTQYF. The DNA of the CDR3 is TGTGCCAGCAGCCAAGCCGAGAGGACAGTCAAAATACTAGCGGGAAGCACAGATACGCAGTATTTT. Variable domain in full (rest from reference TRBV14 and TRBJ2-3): EAGVTQFPSHSVIEKGQTVTLRCDPISGHDNLYWYRRVMGKEIKFLLHFVKESKQDESGMPNNRFLAERTGGTYSTLKVQPAELEDSGVYFCASSQAERTVKILAGSTDTQYFGPGTRLTVL.

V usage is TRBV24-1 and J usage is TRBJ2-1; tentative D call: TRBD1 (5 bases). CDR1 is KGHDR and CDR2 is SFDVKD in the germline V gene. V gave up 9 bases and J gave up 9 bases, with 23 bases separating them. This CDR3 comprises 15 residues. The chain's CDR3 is CATDTSNPRRGEQFF. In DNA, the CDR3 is TGTGCCACCGACACTTCCAACCCTCGAAGGGGTGAGCAGTTCTTC.